This entry lists 5 T cell receptor beta chains sequenced from one sample in a study of T cell repertoires in cytomegalovirus infection (dated by TCRdb to the late 2010s). For sequencing, an Illumina HiSeq 1500 was employed. TCRdb's own reprocessing of the public reads used fastp at Q25 and MiXCR and kept productive beta chains. Each entry is one CDR3 protein sequence, shown with its most common DNA and genes. This sample has roughly 240,000 distinct CDR3 sequences in its table, and 5% to 8.5% of those were observed once. The biggest ten clones account for more than 5.5% of the sample. The sequencing input was PBMCs. The receptors stem from a human donor in good health (CMV status not recorded). Some clones in this sample may be carry-over from other donors' samples.

This clonotype was counted ten times or more. The V gene is TRBV5-1, the J gene TRBJ2-7, with TRBD2 as a possible D gene (5 bases). Germline CDR1 reads SGHRS; CDR2 reads YFSETQ. The CDR3 extends over 11 amino acids. The V end lost 3 bases, the J end lost 12 bases, and 13 bases lay between the germline ends. CDR3 residues: CASSSAGDSYF. The DNA for the CDR3 is TGCGCCAGCAGCTCCGCCGGGGATTCGTACTTC. The entire variable domain, with the rest obtained from reference TRBV5-1 and TRBJ2-7, is as follows: KAGVTQTPRYLIKTRGQQVTLSCSPISGHRSVSWYQQTPGQGLQFLFEYFSETQRNKGNFPGRFSGRQFSNSRSEMNVSTLELGDSALYLCASSSAGDSYFGPGTRLTVT.

The sample holds many counts of this clonotype. The chain links TRBV7-2 to TRBJ2-1, with 9 nucleotides matching TRBD2. Germline trimming cut 2 bases from V and 1 base from J; bases unmatched to any gene: 3. Germline V lookup: CDR1 SGHTA, CDR2 FQGNSA. The CDR3 is 16 amino acids. CDR3 amino acids: CASSLNAGGSYNEQFF. DNA of the CDR3: TGTGCCAGCAGCTTAAACGCGGGGGGGTCCTACAATGAGCAGTTCTTC. The full variable domain, completed using reference TRBV7-2 and TRBJ2-1, is GAGVSQSPSNKVTEKGKDVELRCDPISGHTALYWYRQSLGQGLEFLIYFQGNSAPDKSGLPSDRFSAERTGGSVSTLTIQRTQQEDSAVYLCASSLNAGGSYNEQFFGPGTRLTVL.

This sequence joins TRBV20-1 and TRBJ2-7; 9 bases fit TRBD1. Losses at the gene ends were 3 bases for V and 2 bases for J; bases not matched to a gene: 8. In germline, CDR1 is DFQATT, CDR2 SNEGSKA (reference sequence). The CDR3 spans 15 residues. This CDR3 is CSASRPGQGTYEQYF. Written as DNA, the CDR3 is TGCAGTGCTAGCCGACCGGGACAGGGTACCTACGAGCAGTACTTC.

Many counts were recorded for this clonotype. The V gene is TRBV29-1, the J gene TRBJ2-7; 8 bases match TRBD1. This CDR3 has 14 residues. Germline CDR1 is SQVTM and CDR2 is ANQGSEA. J lost 6 bases, V lost 1 base, and 8 bases had no gene match. In nucleotides, the CDR3 is TGCAGCGTTGAAGCTGGACAGGGAAGGGTCGAGCAGTACTTC. Its protein product is CSVEAGQGRVEQYF.

This clonotype was found a few times. The chain uses TRBV5-6 and TRBJ2-2; 12 nucleotides match TRBD1. This CDR3 comprises 20 residues. Germline CDR1 and CDR2: SGHDT and YYEEEE. The V and J ends lost 4 bases and 3 bases, in that order; junction bases with no gene match: 16. CDR3 amino acids: CASSPTRPGQGARDTGELFF. The CDR3 DNA reads as TGTGCCAGCAGCCCTACCCGTCCGGGACAGGGGGCAAGAGACACCGGGGAGCTGTTTTTT. Combining the CDR3 with reference TRBV5-6 and TRBJ2-2 gives the whole variable domain DAGVTQSPTHLIKTRGQQVTLRCSPKSGHDTVSWYQQALGQGPQFIFQYYEEEERQRGNFPDRFSGHQFPNYSSELNVNALLLGDSALYLCASSPTRPGQGARDTGELFFGEGSRLTVL.